Listed here is a single T cell receptor (beta chain). The data originate from a study of OX40 agonist ivuxolimab in advanced cancers. The CDR3 length is 13 residues. Germline CDR1 is MNHEY and CDR2 is SVGAGI. The ends were cut back, 4 bases at V and 8 bases at J, with 14 bases in the middle. TCRdb's table, derived via immunoSEQ multiplex PCR, lists solely in-frame clones and lacks some. The sample lists about 84,000 clones, roughly 85% occurring once. Systemic immunosuppression or autoimmune disease history was grounds to exclude patients. The receptor comes from an adult with an advanced solid tumor such as melanoma, head and neck, liver or kidney cancer. The source was CD4+ or CD8+ T cells sorted from blood, collected in a trial of the OX40 agonist ivuxolimab. This chain uses TRBV6-5 with TRBJ1-2; D gene uncertain. The CDR3 region has the DNA TGTGCCAGCAGTTTTGACGGTGGCGGGGGCTACACCTTC. It specifies CASSFDGGGGYTF.